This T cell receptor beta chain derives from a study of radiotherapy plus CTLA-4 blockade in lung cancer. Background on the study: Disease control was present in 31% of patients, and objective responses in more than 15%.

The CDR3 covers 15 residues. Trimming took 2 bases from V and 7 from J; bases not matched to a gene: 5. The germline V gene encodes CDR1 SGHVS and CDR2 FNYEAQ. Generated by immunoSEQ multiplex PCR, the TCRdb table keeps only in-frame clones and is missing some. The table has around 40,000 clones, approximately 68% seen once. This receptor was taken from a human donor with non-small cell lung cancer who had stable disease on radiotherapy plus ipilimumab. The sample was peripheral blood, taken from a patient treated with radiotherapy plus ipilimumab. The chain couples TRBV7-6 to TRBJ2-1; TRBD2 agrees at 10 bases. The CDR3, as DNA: TGTGCCAGCAGCTTATCCAGCGGGGGGGGGAATGAGCAGTTCTTC. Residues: CASSLSSGGGNEQFF.